Following are 12 T cell receptor beta chains from one sample sequenced in a study of blood T cells in healthy people across ages. The authors ran a second PCR of about 6 to 11 cycles using a sample-barcoded 5' primer and a J-beta primer mix. Each CDR3 protein gets one entry after TCRdb re-called the 5' RACE reads with MiXCR. The sample consists of approximately 820,000 distinct CDR3 sequences, approximately 48% of them appearing once. Sequencing used blood. The receptors derive from a man in his sixties in good health.

The chain carries TRBV7-9 and TRBJ1-1; 7 bases match TRBD1. This CDR3 is 14 amino acids long. From germline, CDR1 is SEHNR and CDR2 FQNEAQ (reference sequence). V lost 8 bases and J lost 6; bases outside the gene matches: 12. This chain's CDR3 is CASLPAGQFSEAFF. The CDR3 DNA reads TGTGCCAGCTTACCCGCGGGACAGTTCTCTGAAGCTTTCTTT. Full variable domain (outside the CDR3, taken from reference TRBV7-9 and TRBJ1-1): DTGVSQNPRHKITKRGQNVTFRCDPISEHNRLYWYRQTLGQGPEFLTYFQNEAQLEKSRLLSDRFSAERPKGSFSTLEIQRTEQGDSAMYLCASLPAGQFSEAFFGQGTRLTVV.

The gene calls are TRBV24-1 and TRBJ1-1; D remains ambiguous. The CDR3 has 11 amino acids. Germline CDR1 and CDR2: KGHDR and SFDVKD. Trimming removed 10 bases at V and 4 bases at J, with 9 bases between. The CDR3 DNA sequence: TGTGCCACTCTATCGGGCACTGAAGCTTTCTTT. This translates into CATLSGTEAFF.

This clonotype has only a few counts. The rearrangement uses TRBV7-2 and TRBJ1-5; no clear D gene. The CDR3 has 13 residues. Germline V gives CDR1 SGHTA, CDR2 FQGNSA. V shed 5 bases and J shed 4 bases, with 9 bases lying between them. The CDR3 coding sequence is TGTGCCAGCAGCCAGCAGAGAAATCAGCCCCAGCATTTT. Its translation: CASSQQRNQPQHF.

The chain has TRBV7-9 and TRBJ1-2, with no clear D. The CDR3 is 12 amino acids. CDR1 is SEHNR and CDR2 is FQNEAQ in the germline V gene (reference sequence). Trimming cost V 5 bases and J 5 bases, with 9 bases left between them. The CDR3 DNA reads TGTGCCAGCAGCCCTCGTCCGTATGGCTACACCTTC. Its protein is CASSPRPYGYTF. Supplemented by reference TRBV7-9 and TRBJ1-2, the full variable domain reads DTGVSQNPRHKITKRGQNVTFRCDPISEHNRLYWYRQTLGQGPEFLTYFQNEAQLEKSRLLSDRFSAERPKGSFSTLEIQRTEQGDSAMYLCASSPRPYGYTFGSGTRLTVV.

This chain links TRBV7-2 with TRBJ2-1; no clear D. Germline V gene sequence: CDR1 SGHTA, CDR2 FQGNSA. V was trimmed by 5 bases and J by 5 bases, leaving 16 bases between them. CDR3 length: 15 amino acids. The chain's CDR3 is CASSPDRVRNNEQFF. The CDR3, as DNA: TGTGCCAGCAGCCCAGACCGGGTTAGGAACAATGAGCAGTTCTTC. Combining the CDR3 with reference TRBV7-2 and TRBJ2-1 gives the whole variable domain GAGVSQSPSNKVTEKGKDVELRCDPISGHTALYWYRQSLGQGLEFLIYFQGNSAPDKSGLPSDRFSAERTGGSVSTLTIQRTQQEDSAVYLCASSPDRVRNNEQFFGPGTRLTVL.

This clonotype was seen more than once but under ten times. This rearrangement joins TRBV10-3 to TRBJ2-6; perhaps TRBD1 as D (5 bases). The CDR3 extends over 15 amino acids. The germline V gene has CDR1 ENHRY and CDR2 SYGVKD. Trimming pared 4 bases from V and 3 bases from J, leaving 10 bases between. The CDR3 nucleotides are TGTGCCATCAGTGGAATAAGGGGTGGGGCCAACGTCCTGACTTTC. It codes for CAISGIRGGANVLTF.

This clonotype was seen a single time. One base away lies a much larger clone, so this may be a sequencing read error. The chain couples TRBV5-5 to TRBJ2-5, with D maybe TRBD1 (6 bases). The V gene's germline CDR1 is SGHKS and CDR2 YYEKEE (reference sequence). The CDR3 runs to 14 residues. In nucleotides, the CDR3 is TGTGCCAGCAACTTGGAACAGGGCCAAGAGACCCAGTACTTC. Translated: CASNLEQGQETQYF.

This chain links TRBV7-2 with TRBJ2-4; D might be TRBD1 or TRBD2, each matching 6 bases. V gave up 5 bases and J gave up 8 bases, with 13 bases separating them. Germline V gene data show CDR1 as SGHTA and CDR2 as FQGNSA. CDR3 length equals 13 residues. The CDR3 protein is CASSLMEGDIQYF. The CDR3 DNA reads as TGTGCCAGCAGCCTCATGGAGGGGGACATTCAGTACTTC. The full variable domain, with the rest looked up from reference TRBV7-2 and TRBJ2-4, is GAGVSQSPSNKVTEKGKDVELRCDPISGHTALYWYRQSLGQGLEFLIYFQGNSAPDKSGLPSDRFSAERTGGSVSTLTIQRTQQEDSAVYLCASSLMEGDIQYFGAGTRLSVL.

This CDR3 reads CASSQTGTGVDTQYF. Written as DNA, the CDR3 is TGCGCCAGCAGCCAAACGGGGACAGGGGTAGATACGCAGTATTTT. This chain links TRBV4-3 with TRBJ2-3; 10 positions agree with TRBD1. Germline CDR1 reads LGHNA; CDR2 reads YSLEER. The CDR3 has 15 residues. The trim removed 2 bases at V and 5 bases at J, leaving 4 bases unmatched.

The V call is TRBV7-2, the J call TRBJ2-1; D uncertain. V lost 5 bases to trimming and J lost 14 bases, with 19 bases between them. This CDR3 has 13 residues. The germline CDR1 and CDR2 sequences are SGHTA and FQGNSA. CDR3 nucleotides: TGTGCCAGCAGCGTGGAAAACGGCAGGCTCAAGTTCTTC. Translated, it gives CASSVENGRLKFF.

This clonotype was counted only a few times. This chain connects TRBV4-3 to TRBJ1-6, with TRBD1 matching 8 bases. With 3 bases clipped from V and 9 bases from J, the junction kept 4 bases outside the gene matches. Germline assignment: CDR1 LGHNA and CDR2 YSLEER. The CDR3 has 14 amino acids. This chain's CDR3 is CASSQDRAGSPLHF. The CDR3 nucleotides read TGCGCCAGCAGCCAGGACAGGGCAGGTTCACCCCTCCACTTT.

In its sample, this clonotype was seen many times. V usage is TRBV20-1 and J usage is TRBJ2-7; tentative D call: TRBD1 (6 bases). Per the germline V gene, CDR1 is DFQATT and CDR2 is SNEGSKA (reference sequence). V was trimmed by 5 bases and J by 3 bases, leaving 11 bases between them. The CDR3 is made up of 12 amino acids. DNA for the CDR3: TGCAGTGCTCCGGACAGAGACTACGAGCAGTACTTC. It specifies CSAPDRDYEQYF.